What follows are 11 T cell receptor beta chains derived from one specimen sequenced in a study of blood T cell repertoires in COVID-19. Sequenced by immunoSEQ multiplex PCR; TCRdb stores in-frame clones only, minus some. Among about 63,000 clones listed, roughly 78% were seen once. The sequenced sample was peripheral blood. Receptors were obtained from a human donor in a cohort sampled during active COVID-19.

The chain employs TRBV7-3 and TRBJ2-3; maybe TRBD2 (6 bases). V shed 2 bases and J shed 0 bases, with 9 bases lying between them. CDR3 length: 15 residues. Germline-derived CDR1 and CDR2 are SGHTA and FQGTGA. This CDR3 is CASSLAGTSTDTQYF. The CDR3 DNA reads TGTGCCAGCAGCTTAGCGGGAACTAGCACAGATACGCAGTATTTT.

This clone was counted only a few times. The chain uses TRBV5-4 and TRBJ1-4; D gene uncertain. V lost 3 bases, J lost 8 bases, and 17 bases lay in between. This CDR3 region has 15 residues. The germline gives CDR1 SGHNT, CDR2 YYREEE (reference sequence). The CDR3 sequence is CASSYKSDSVEKLFF. The CDR3 DNA is TGTGCCAGCAGCTACAAATCCGACTCCGTCGAAAAACTGTTTTTT.

V and J are TRBV7-2 and TRBJ2-5; D call uncertain. The CDR3 length is 13 residues. Deletions cut 5 bases from V and 5 bases from J, with 12 bases between. CDR1 and CDR2 (germline): SGHTA, FQGNSA. CDR3 bases: TGTGCCAGCAGCCTTACAAGAGCGGAGACCCAGTACTTC. Its protein product is CASSLTRAETQYF.

The CDR3 region is CASSSGLAEGEQFF. DNA for the CDR3: TGTGCCAGCAGCTCGGGACTGGCTGAGGGTGAGCAGTTCTTC. The chain carries TRBV5-4 and TRBJ2-1, with D tentatively TRBD2 (6 bases). This CDR3 contains 14 residues. The V and J ends lost 3 bases and 9 bases respectively, with 16 bases between them. CDR1 and CDR2 (germline): SGHNT, YYREEE (reference sequence).

V and J are TRBV6-5 and TRBJ1-1; D gene uncertain. The CDR3 spans 14 residues. Germline V CDR1 and CDR2: MNHEY, SVGAGI. The V end lost 0 bases, the J end lost 1 base, and 6 bases lay between the germline ends. The CDR3 is CASSYSSPNTEAFF. The CDR3 DNA reads TGTGCCAGCAGTTACTCCTCTCCGAACACTGAAGCTTTCTTT.

This chain joins TRBV6-5 and TRBJ1-4; D remains unclear. Germline assignment: CDR1 MNHEY and CDR2 SVGAGI. CDR3 length equals 13 residues. Between the trimmed V and J ends, which lost 8 bases and 4 bases, there was a span of 11 bases. The CDR3 region is CASRSRSNEKLFF. CDR3 nucleotides: TGTGCCAGCCGCTCAAGGAGTAATGAAAAACTGTTTTTT.

The chain combines TRBV28 with TRBJ1-4; 8 bases line up with TRBD1. The V segment lost 8 bases and the J segment 3 bases; nucleotides outside the gene matches: 8. In germline, CDR1 is MDHEN, CDR2 SYDVKM. The CDR3 extends over 15 amino acids. CDR3 in DNA: TGTGCCAGCTTCCCAGGGGGCCTTGCTAATGAAAAACTGTTTTTT. Its protein product is CASFPGGLANEKLFF. Combining the CDR3 with reference TRBV28 and TRBJ1-4 gives the whole variable domain DVKVTQSSRYLVKRTGEKVFLECVQDMDHENMFWYRQDPGLGLRLIYFSYDVKMKEKGDIPEGYSVSREKKERFSLILESASTNQTSMYLCASFPGGLANEKLFFGSGTQLSVL.

The chain has TRBV9 and TRBJ1-1; the D gene is possibly TRBD1 (6 bases). This CDR3 region has 15 residues. V gave up 1 base and J gave up 5 bases, with 15 bases separating them. The germline V gene encodes CDR1 SGDLS and CDR2 YYNGEE. CDR3 amino acids: CASSVTTGRGTEAFF. The DNA for the CDR3 is TGTGCCAGCAGCGTAACCACAGGGAGAGGGACTGAAGCTTTCTTT.

The rearrangement uses TRBV7-3 and TRBJ2-5; 11 positions agree with TRBD2. The V and J ends lost 2 bases and 2 bases, in that order; junction bases with no gene match: 10. Germline CDR1 reads SGHTA; CDR2 reads FQGTGA. The CDR3 runs 18 residues. As DNA, the CDR3 is TGTGCCAGCAGCTTAGTTGGTTCGACTAGCGGGGTACAAGAGACCCAGTACTTC. Translation: CASSLVGSTSGVQETQYF.

V is TRBV30 and J is TRBJ1-1; D not certain. The V end was cut by 5 bases, the J end by 5 bases, with 9 bases between. Germline CDR1 GTSNPN, CDR2 SVGIG (reference sequence). CDR3 length equals 11 residues. CDR3 sequence: CAWQQSTEAFF. CDR3 in DNA: TGTGCCTGGCAACAGTCGACTGAAGCTTTCTTT.

The chain carries TRBV18 and TRBJ2-3; no clear D. Germline CDR1 and CDR2: KGHSH and LQKENI. Deletions cut 5 bases from V and 0 bases from J, with 9 bases between. The CDR3 spans 14 residues. The CDR3 sequence is CASSSQASTDTQYF. For the CDR3, the DNA is TGTGCCAGCTCAAGTCAGGCAAGCACAGATACGCAGTATTTT.